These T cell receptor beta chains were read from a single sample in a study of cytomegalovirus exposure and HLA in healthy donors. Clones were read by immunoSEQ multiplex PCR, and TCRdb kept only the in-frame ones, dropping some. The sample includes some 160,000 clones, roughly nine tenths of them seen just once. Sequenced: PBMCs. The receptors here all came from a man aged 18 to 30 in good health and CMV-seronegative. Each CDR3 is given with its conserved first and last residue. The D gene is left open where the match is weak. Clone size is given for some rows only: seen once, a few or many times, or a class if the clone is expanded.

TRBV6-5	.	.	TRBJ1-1	CASSYGAGAQNTEAFF	TGTGCCAGCAGTTACGGGGCAGGGGCACAGAACACTGAAGCTTTCTTT
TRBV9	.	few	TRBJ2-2	CASGGTYLGELFF	TGTGCCTCTGGGGGGACGTATCTCGGGGAGCTGTTTTTT
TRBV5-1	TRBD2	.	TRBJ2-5	CASSLTSGNVRETQYF	TGCGCCAGCAGCTTGACTAGCGGGAACGTTCGGGAGACCCAGTACTTC
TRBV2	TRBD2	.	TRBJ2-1	CASGGLAGGGEQFF	TGTGCCAGCGGAGGACTAGCGGGAGGTGGTGAGCAGTTCTTC
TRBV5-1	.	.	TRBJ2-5	CASSFVPGEETQYF	TGCGCCAGCAGCTTCGTACCAGGGGAAGAGACCCAGTACTTC
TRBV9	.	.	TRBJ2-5	CASSVVGDLETQYF	TGTGCCAGCAGCGTAGTTGGAGACTTGGAGACCCAGTACTTC
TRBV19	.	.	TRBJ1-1	CASADIGAVEAFF	TGTGCCAGCGCCGATATAGGGGCGGTCGAAGCTTTCTTT
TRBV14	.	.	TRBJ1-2	CASSLARGEIYNYGYTF	TGTGCCAGCAGCTTGGCCCGGGGGGAGATCTACAACTATGGCTACACCTTC
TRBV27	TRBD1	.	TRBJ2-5	CASSYAGTEQETQYF	TGTGCCAGCAGTTACGCCGGGACAGAACAAGAGACCCAGTACTTC
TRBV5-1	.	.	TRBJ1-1	CASSHGLRPQQNTEAFF	TGCGCCAGCAGTCATGGGCTAAGGCCTCAACAAAACACTGAAGCTTTCTTT
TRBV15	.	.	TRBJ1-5	CATSRGRVNQPQHF	TGTGCCACCAGCAGAGGCAGGGTTAATCAGCCCCAGCATTTT
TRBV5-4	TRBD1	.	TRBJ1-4	CASSLGLGQGTNEKLFF	TGTGCCAGCAGCTTGGGGTTAGGACAGGGGACTAATGAAAAACTGTTTTTT
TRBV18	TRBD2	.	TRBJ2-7	CASSPGTITYEQYF	TGTGCCAGCTCACCAGGGACTATCACCTACGAGCAGTACTTC
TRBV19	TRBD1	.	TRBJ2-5	CATQGLTGGGETQYF	TGTGCCACGCAGGGGCTAACAGGGGGTGGAGAGACCCAGTACTTC
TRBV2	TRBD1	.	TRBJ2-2	CASSGQGANTGELFF	TGTGCCAGCAGCGGACAGGGGGCGAACACCGGGGAGCTGTTTTTT
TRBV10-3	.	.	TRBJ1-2	CAIRSGYGYTF	TGTGCCATAAGGAGTGGCTATGGCTACACCTTC
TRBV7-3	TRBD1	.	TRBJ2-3	CASSLDRTGGAQYF	TGTGCCAGCAGCTTAGATAGGACAGGGGGAGCTCAGTATTTT
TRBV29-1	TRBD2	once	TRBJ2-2	CSAGGLAGFGELFF	TGCAGCGCTGGGGGACTAGCGGGGTTCGGGGAGCTGTTTTTT
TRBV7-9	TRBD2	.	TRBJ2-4	CASSIRTSGISQNIQYF	TGTGCCAGCAGCATAAGGACTAGCGGGATAAGCCAAAACATTCAGTACTTC
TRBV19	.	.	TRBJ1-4	CASSIRTRGEKLFF	TGTGCCAGTAGTATCCGGACGAGAGGGGAAAAACTGTTTTTT
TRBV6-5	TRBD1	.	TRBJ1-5	CASGLTGAGQPQHF	TGTGCCAGCGGCCTAACAGGGGCTGGACAGCCCCAGCATTTT
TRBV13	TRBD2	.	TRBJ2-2	CASSPGLAGGNTGELFF	TGTGCCAGCAGCCCCGGACTAGCGGGGGGGAACACCGGGGAGCTGTTTTTT
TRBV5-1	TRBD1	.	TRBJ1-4	CASSLGQGNGKLFF	TGCGCCAGCAGCTTGGGACAGGGGAATGGAAAACTGTTTTTT
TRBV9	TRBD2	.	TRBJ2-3	CASSVVTSGEPDTQYF	TGTGCCAGCAGCGTAGTGACTAGCGGGGAACCAGATACGCAGTATTTT
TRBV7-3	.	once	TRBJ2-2	CASSSGVTGELFF	TGTGCCAGCAGCTCAGGGGTCACCGGGGAGCTGTTTTTT
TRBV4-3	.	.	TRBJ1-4	CASSQDTGGNEKLFF	TGCGCCAGCAGCCAAGATACGGGGGGTAATGAAAAACTGTTTTTT